This TCR beta chain was documented in a study of cytomegalovirus exposure and HLA in healthy donors (TCRdb year 2017). Some background on the complete study: An earlier analysis of roughly 630 of the donors reported more than 250 Gb of sequence data and 120 million or so unique TCR beta sequences from 150 million to 200 million T cells. Roughly 290 gigabases of sequencing data and 75 million to 85 million unique TCR sequences made up an early release that covered about 640 HLA-typed donors. Among the roughly 410 genotyped donors, around 81% belonged to the genetic ancestry cluster associated with self-reported Caucasian donors. The study aimed to test whether signatures of past pathogen exposure could be identified by cataloging public T cell receptors. The study used immunosequencing to profile the T cell repertoires of approximately 640 subjects and linked those repertoires to cytomegalovirus serostatus. Besides the first cohort of about 730 subjects, a separate validation cohort made up of 120 different subjects was used. High-throughput TCR immunosequencing, statistical association of individual TCRs with disease status, and machine learning were combined to predict cytomegalovirus infection status. A later analysis re-examined previously published TCR beta repertoires from 600 to 700 donors and added high-resolution HLA genotyping to investigate patterns of TCR occurrence. In the later analysis, no new phenotypic data were used to find candidate immune exposures; instead, reliance was placed on TCR beta sequences and their occurrence across donors. To decide whether each TCR beta V gene segment behaved as functional or pseudogenic, an earlier analysis of 587 of the donors relied on high-throughput TCR beta sequencing. Donor age, sex, ethnicity and CMV serostatus were compiled alongside the repertoire data. In a later genetic analysis, genome-wide SNP genotypes for about 55% of the 666 donors were used, and that subset was treated as a discovery cohort. Every repertoire in the discovery cohort had been generated on one and the same sequencing platform. HLA typing included class I and class II loci at four-digit resolution. Typing coverage varied by locus: roughly 620-630 donors for A, B, C, DRB1 and DQB1; some 520 for DQA1; 606 for DPA1; approximately 470 for DPB1. About 5 DR-DQ haplotypes were handled as single units for association and clustering, since linkage in the cohort was strong. Among a few hundred genotyped donors of the cohort, an average of roughly 240,000 unique TCR beta nucleotide sequences were sequenced per donor, about a sixth of them non-productive.

The paper's findings and limits, for the study overall: In this cohort, only TCR beta chains were sequenced, and detectable features were limited by the absence of alpha or paired-chain data. In a later analysis, HLA-associated TCR beta chains showed more clonal expansion and lower generation probabilities than non-associated chains that were equally common. In a later genetic analysis, fewer N-insertions in productive TCRs were reported among donors in an Asian-associated ancestry cluster than the roughly 700-donor mean. A cluster of highly shared sequence variants was judged likely to be a technical artifact of the sequencing pipeline. In vitro tests confirmed that a few of the cytomegalovirus-associated TCR beta chains recognize cytomegalovirus antigens. A later analysis found that TCR association rates varied across HLA loci, with DRB1 alleles showing the most associated TCRs and HLA-C alleles the fewest. Because counts were too low, 15 or so rarely observed V segments, including chromosome 9 orphons, were excluded from the earlier analysis of about 500 of the donors. The presence/absence analyses assumed that sequencing depth was roughly uniform across donors, and that assumption may not be true. In a later analysis, some 18,000 TCR beta sequences were associated with specific HLA alleles at a false discovery rate of 0.05. Because HLA typing was unavailable for some donors at each locus, only the typed subset was used in association tests. The classifier was reported to diagnose cytomegalovirus status with high specificity and sensitivity in both the original cohort and the validation cohort. In a later analysis, several top co-occurrence clusters were reported to appear linked to parvovirus B19, influenza, CMV and Epstein-Barr virus. The authors suggested that the approach could potentially be extended to other disease states and immunological phenotypes. Correlated functional status among segregating V segments might be attributable to linkage disequilibrium, but an unknown experimental factor could not be ruled out. Immune exposure information for the cohort was limited to CMV serostatus. In an earlier analysis of over 550 of the donors, most TCR beta V segments were observed in productive rearrangements about 90% or about 30% of the time, broadly matching IMGT annotations. Most CMV-associated TCR beta chains appeared to be HLA-restricted in a later analysis, and the HLA associations seemed to be driven largely by CMV exposure. A further reported finding was that TCR beta sequences accurately predicted the HLA-A and HLA-B alleles for most subjects in the first cohort. V-gene and J-gene trimming of TCR beta chains was associated with a missense DCLRE1C variant in a later genetic analysis, and the association was replicated in an independent cohort. Most TCR sequences were seen in very few donors, while some public TCRs were found in many individuals. Assigning TCR associations to individual alleles was difficult when HLA alleles, especially DR and DQ, strongly co-occurred. In the study, some 160 TCR beta chains were listed as associated with cytomegalovirus. The 87-base-pair reads could not distinguish some IMGT-functional V segments, including TRBV6-2 and TRBV6-3, so those segments were excluded.

Note on this clone: Its antigen specificity is not known. The input lacks base qualities; no much larger clone sits a single base away.

The cohort was made up of 500 to 800 healthy bone marrow donors. Cohort members were all nominally healthy when sampled, although unrecorded immune exposures were likely present. The donor was CMV seropositive and belonged to the group of 250 to 350 seropositive cohort members. Every donor gave a peripheral blood sample, and the peripheral blood mononuclear cells from that sample were used for TCR beta sequencing. Genomic DNA extraction from the blood cell samples was performed with the Qiagen DNeasy Blood Extraction Kit. From the cysteine through the phenylalanine, the CDR3 covers 13 amino acids. The CDR3 DNA has 39 bases and is translated from base 1. V is shortened by 5 bases, J by 1 base, and the region joining them spans 8 bases. CDR1 LNHDA and CDR2 SQIVND were looked up in the germline V gene (reference sequence). Library creation used the immunoSEQ multiplex PCR assay. For the multiplex PCR, a mixture combining 60 forward primers for TCR Vbeta segments and 13 reverse primers for TCR Jbeta segments was used. Amplification of the CDR3 region of rearranged TCR beta genes was performed with a multiplex PCR assay on genomic DNA. Amplified TCR beta libraries were sequenced as 87-base-pair reads on the Illumina HiSeq System. The authors' pipeline ran thus. In a later analysis, tens of millions of unique TCR beta chains were counted across the 690 or so repertoires, and roughly 11 million of these chains were shared by at least two donors. To remove PCR and sequencing errors, raw reads were error-corrected and collapsed into unique sequences using a nearest-neighbor algorithm that merged closely related sequences. To assign V, D and J gene segments, CDR3 sequences were aligned to IMGT reference sequences. For a sequence to be retained, at least a six-nucleotide match to both a V gene segment and a J gene segment was required. Rearrangements were classified as productive when the CDR3 lacked stop codons and remained in frame with V and J, and all other rearrangements were classified as non-productive. CDR3 was defined according to IMGT convention as the region running from the second conserved V-encoded cysteine to the conserved J-encoded phenylalanine. The earlier analysis of some 550 of the donors excluded any sequence lacking an unambiguous match to a single V gene segment. An earlier analysis of approximately 590 of the donors called V segments functional above 56.7% productive rearrangements and segregating when the between-donor standard deviation exceeded 5%. A statistical classification framework was built to diagnose cytomegalovirus status from the catalog of TCR beta chain sequences. In a later analysis, TCR nucleotide sequences were compared against IMGT/GENE-DB human TR gene sequences so that V and J genes could be assigned. A later analysis assigned CDR3 sequences and most-parsimonious VDJ recombination scenarios with the TCRdist pipeline. In a later analysis, each TCR beta chain was defined by its CDR3 amino acid sequence together with its V-gene family, and reads lacking a unique V-gene family were excluded. A later analysis removed 500 to 650 highly shared, low-generation-probability nucleotide sequences to deal with suspected cross-contamination and a sequencing artifact. In a later analysis, a clonal expansion index for each public chain was calculated from normalized within-repertoire ranks of inferred template counts. In a later analysis, generation probabilities were computed using a VDJ recombination model fitted to out-of-frame rearrangements, and the results were checked against IGoR. A later analysis scored TCR-TCR, TCR-HLA and TCR-CMV co-occurrence with hypergeometric tests, applying a repertoire-size bias correction to TCR pairs. A later analysis estimated false discovery rates by permuting HLA or CMV assignments 20 times. In a later analysis, co-occurring TCRs were grouped using DBSCAN, and TCRdist sequence similarity was added for clustering within HLA-allele-positive subsets. For co-occurrence clustering, repertoires with fewer than 30,000 or more than 120,000 public chains were excluded, along with several repertoires with anomalous nucleotide sharing. TCRdb holds this immuneACCESS table with in-frame rearrangements only. Some clones are missing; in checked studies, unresolved V genes explain under half, and the rest has no known cause. That table supplies the V and J calls and clone size; D and trimming were determined from the DNA. Counted in this sample were 160,000 or so clones; around four fifths of them appeared once. Clones ranked in the top ten supply about 4% of the sample.

The chain is encoded by TRBV19 joined to TRBJ1-2; the D segment cannot be called with confidence. The clonotype comes from a man in his fifties or sixties in good health and CMV-seropositive. Sequencing input: PBMCs. At the DNA level, the sequence is TGTGCCAGTAGTCCGGGGATTAACTATGGCTACACCTTC. It translates to CASSPGINYGYTF.